The 29 T cell receptor beta chains below all came from one sample that was sequenced in a study of blood T cell repertoires in COVID-19. TCRdb's copy holds only in-frame clones and misses some; the assay was immunoSEQ multiplex PCR. The profile shows some 70,000 clones, over 80% of them singletons. The sample comprised peripheral blood. These TCRs come from a woman aged 55-69 years with acute or convalescent COVID-19.

This clone has only a few counts. V and J are TRBV19 and TRBJ1-5; TRBD1 matches at 8 bases. Trimming at V came to 8 bases and at J to 2 bases, leaving 5 bases not matched to a gene. This CDR3 region has 14 residues. Germline V gene data show CDR1 as LNHDA and CDR2 as SQIVND (reference sequence). CDR3 protein: CASVAGQGNQPQHF. In DNA form, the CDR3 reads TGTGCCAGTGTGGCGGGACAGGGCAATCAGCCCCAGCATTTT.

This chain connects TRBV12-3 or TRBV12-4 to TRBJ2-7; tentatively, D is TRBD2 (6 bases). CDR3 length: 13 amino acids. The V end was cut by 6 bases, the J end by 2 bases, with 11 bases between. CDR3 coding DNA: TGTGCCAGCAGGGAGGGGTTACCCTACGAGCAGTACTTC. Translated: CASREGLPYEQYF.

V gene TRBV5-5 combines with J gene TRBJ2-7; TRBD1 aligns across 8 bases. The CDR3 is 15 residues long. The V gene end was trimmed by 5 bases and the J gene end by 3 bases; junction bases not matched to a gene: 10. The germline CDR1 and CDR2 sequences are SGHKS and YYEKEE (reference sequence). The CDR3 sequence is CASRPATGVDYEQYF. The CDR3 nucleotides read TGTGCCAGCAGACCCGCGACAGGGGTCGACTACGAGCAGTACTTC.

This clone came up once. The chain carries TRBV4-1 and TRBJ1-6; D call uncertain. This CDR3 spans 17 amino acids. Germline V gene lookup returns CDR1 MGHRA and CDR2 YSYEKL. V lost 1 base and J lost 0, with 10 bases in between. CDR3 protein: CASSQGPLSSYNSPLHF. CDR3 coding DNA: TGCGCCAGCAGCCAAGGCCCTCTAAGCTCCTATAATTCACCCCTCCACTTT.

The J gene is TRBJ1-1, the V gene TRBV30; D uncertain. Trimming took off 2 bases at V and 5 bases at J, with 9 bases between the two ends. The CDR3 length is 12 residues. Per germline, CDR1 GTSNPN and CDR2 SVGIG (reference sequence). CDR3 nucleotide sequence: TGTGCCTGGAGTCGGGGAGAGACTGAAGCTTTCTTT. Protein: CAWSRGETEAFF.

This chain uses TRBV21-1 with TRBJ1-5; TRBD1 reflects the table's D call only, with no check against the DNA. TRBV21-1 is a known pseudogene. CDR3 length equals 14 residues. CDR3 in DNA: TGTGCCAGCTATACTCGGGCCTTGGGGGACAAGGACACTTTT. Its protein product is CASYTRALGDKDTF.

This chain connects TRBV27 to TRBJ1-1, with 9 bases lining up with TRBD1. The CDR3 covers 16 residues. From germline, CDR1 is MNHEY and CDR2 SMNVEV (reference sequence). After removal of 4 bases from V and 5 bases from J, the junction contained 11 bases not matched to a gene. The CDR3 coding sequence is TGTGCCAGCAGTTCAAAGCCGGGACAGGGAAGAACTGAAGCTTTCTTT. It translates to CASSSKPGQGRTEAFF.

The chain uses TRBV25-1 and TRBJ1-5; D ambiguous. CDR3 size: 12 residues. Germline V gene data show CDR1 as MGHDK and CDR2 as SYGVNS. V was clipped by 3 bases and J by 5 bases, with 5 bases between them. Written as DNA, the CDR3 is TGTGCCAGCAGTGATGGAGATCAGCCCCAGCATTTT. Residues: CASSDGDQPQHF.

The V gene is TRBV14, the J gene TRBJ2-1, with a weak D call TRBD2 (5 bases). In germline, CDR1 is SGHDN, CDR2 FVKESK. CDR3 size: 16 residues. The germline V and J ends were trimmed by 0 bases and 3 bases, with 12 bases remaining between them. This CDR3 is CASSQDRLAGYNEQFF. CDR3 coding DNA: TGTGCCAGCAGCCAAGATCGTCTAGCCGGCTACAATGAGCAGTTCTTC.

The chain links TRBV3-1 (or the pseudogene TRBV3-2) to TRBJ1-6, with D perhaps TRBD1 (5 bases). Germline assignment: CDR1 LGHDT and CDR2 YNNKEL (reference sequence). The germline V and J ends were trimmed by 1 base and 5 bases, with 12 bases remaining between them. This CDR3 comprises 16 residues. CDR3 sequence: CASSQVVQGDNSPLHF. The CDR3 coding sequence is TGTGCCAGCAGCCAAGTTGTTCAGGGTGATAATTCACCCCTCCACTTT.

The chain joins TRBV2 to TRBJ1-5; D call uncertain. The CDR3 is 14 amino acids. The V gene lost 4 bases and the J gene lost 7 bases, with 14 bases spanning the gap. CDR1 is SNHLY, CDR2 FYNNEI, per germline. CDR3 region: CASSVMVEQQPQHF. The CDR3 DNA is TGTGCCAGCAGTGTTATGGTGGAGCAGCAGCCCCAGCATTTT.

The rearrangement uses TRBV12-3 or TRBV12-4 and TRBJ1-5, with TRBD1 matching 7 bases. Unmatched junction bases numbered 4, after V lost 4 bases and J lost 7 bases. CDR3 length: 13 residues. CDR3 in DNA: TGTGCCAGCAGTTACGCAGGGGGGCAGCCCCAGCATTTT. Protein sequence: CASSYAGGQPQHF.

The gene calls are TRBV24-1 and TRBJ2-1; 9 bases agree with TRBD1. The CDR3 length is 14 residues. Germline-derived CDR1 and CDR2 are KGHDR and SFDVKD. Trimming took 10 bases from V and 9 from J; bases not matched to a gene: 12. The CDR3 here is CATRDRGFEGEQFF. For the CDR3, the DNA is TGTGCCACTCGCGACAGGGGGTTTGAGGGTGAGCAGTTCTTC.

V gene TRBV11-2 combines with J gene TRBJ2-5; tentatively, D is TRBD2 (6 bases). Trimming shortened V by 1 base and J by 1 base, and 19 bases separated the two germline ends. Germline-derived CDR1 and CDR2 are SGHAT and FQNNGV. The CDR3 covers 18 residues. In DNA form, the CDR3 reads TGTGCCAGCAGCTTAGGACTACTAGCAACTGCCCTCCAAGAGACCCAGTACTTC. This codes for CASSLGLLATALQETQYF.

The J gene is TRBJ2-7, the V gene TRBV6-5, with D tentatively TRBD2 (5 bases). Germline CDR1 MNHEY, CDR2 SVGAGI. The V and J ends lost 8 bases and 5 bases respectively, with 19 bases between them. The CDR3 loop spans 14 amino acids. This chain's CDR3 is CASLSGFRYNEQYF. The CDR3 DNA sequence: TGTGCCAGCTTATCGGGATTTAGGTACAACGAGCAGTACTTC.

This clone was counted once. The rearrangement links TRBV10-3 to TRBJ1-2, with 7 positions matching TRBD1. The CDR3 loop spans 14 amino acids. V shed 10 bases and J 7 bases; nucleotides not matched to a gene: 15. Germline lookup yields CDR1 ENHRY and CDR2 SYGVKD. The CDR3 coding sequence is TGTGCCACCGAGAGAACCGGGACAGAGGCTGGCTACACCTTC. It encodes CATERTGTEAGYTF.

In this sample, this clone turned up a few times. This chain links TRBV10-3 with TRBJ2-5; 9 bases map to TRBD1. Germline lookup yields CDR1 ENHRY and CDR2 SYGVKD. The CDR3 covers 13 residues. V dropped 3 bases and J dropped 5; count of bases not matched to a gene: 1. In DNA form, the CDR3 reads TGTGCCATCAGTGAACAGGGGGCCGAGACCCAGTACTTC. Protein: CAISEQGAETQYF.

V and J are TRBV18 and TRBJ1-4; D is possibly TRBD1 (5 bases). Trimming cost V 5 bases and J 0 bases, with 19 bases left between them. CDR1 and CDR2 from the germline V gene are KGHSH and LQKENI. The CDR3 has 18 amino acids. In DNA, the CDR3 is TGTGCCAGCTCAACGATAAACTCAGGGTTTACAACTAATGAAAAACTGTTTTTT. Its protein is CASSTINSGFTTNEKLFF.

This chain uses TRBV10-1 with TRBJ2-1; the match to TRBD2 covers 10 bases. V trimming: 4 bases; J trimming: 8 bases; junction bases outside the gene matches: 8. CDR1 and CDR2 (germline): WNHNN, SYGVQD (reference sequence). CDR3 length equals 15 residues. Here the CDR3 reads CASSGSSGRIDEQFF. CDR3 nucleotide sequence: TGCGCCAGCAGTGGGTCTAGCGGGAGAATCGATGAGCAGTTCTTC.

J is TRBJ1-1 and V is TRBV29-1; possibly TRBD1 for D (5 bases). CDR3 size: 14 residues. V lost 4 bases and J lost 2, with 14 bases in between. Germline V gene lookup returns CDR1 SQVTM and CDR2 ANQGSEA. CDR3 region: CSVGSWGENTEAFF. CDR3 DNA sequence: TGCAGCGTTGGATCATGGGGGGAAAACACTGAAGCTTTCTTT.

This chain joins TRBV18 and TRBJ1-4; a weak D match, TRBD1 (6 bases). V lost 0 bases and J 5 bases, leaving 10 bases between the germline ends. Germline CDR1 reads KGHSH; CDR2 reads LQKENI. This CDR3 is built from 15 residues. The CDR3 DNA reads as TGTGCCAGCTCACCACCGACAGGAAAAAATGAAAAACTGTTTTTT. Its translation: CASSPPTGKNEKLFF. The whole variable domain, filled in from reference TRBV18 and TRBJ1-4, reads NAGVMQNPRHLVRRRGQEARLRCSPMKGHSHVYWYRQLPEEGLKFMVYLQKENIIDESGMPKERFSAEFPKEGPSILRIQQVVRGDSAAYFCASSPPTGKNEKLFFGSGTQLSVL.

This clone showed up just once. The chain is built from TRBV2 and TRBJ1-2; 9 nucleotides agree with TRBD1. CDR1 is SNHLY, CDR2 FYNNEI, per germline. The length of the CDR3 is 14 residues. Trimming took 4 bases from V and 7 from J; bases not matched to a gene: 7. CDR3 sequence reads: CASSGGQGLGGYTF. The CDR3 DNA reads TGTGCCAGCAGTGGAGGACAGGGGCTAGGTGGCTACACCTTC.

This CDR3 is CASSQGDSSSSYF. DNA of the CDR3: TGTGCCAGCAGCCAAGGGGACAGTAGTTCTTCGTATTTT. J is TRBJ1-3 and V is TRBV3-1 (or the pseudogene TRBV3-2), with 7 bases matching TRBD1. The CDR3 is 13 amino acids. Germline V gene data show CDR1 as LGHDT and CDR2 as YNNKEL (reference sequence). V lost 1 base, J lost 16 bases, and 10 bases stayed unmatched.

V is TRBV30 and J is TRBJ1-6, with 10 bases lining up with TRBD1. In germline, CDR1 is GTSNPN, CDR2 SVGIG (reference sequence). V lost 5 bases, J lost 10 bases, and 8 bases stayed unmatched. CDR3 length equals 14 residues. Here the CDR3 DNA reads TGTGCCTGGGAGATAGACAGGGGGCGGTCACCCCTCCACTTT. Translation gives CAWEIDRGRSPLHF.

Only one count was recorded for this clone. J is TRBJ1-1 and V is TRBV7-9; no clear D. The CDR3 is 12 amino acids. Trimming pared 2 bases from V and 4 bases from J, leaving 5 bases between. Germline-derived CDR1 and CDR2 are SEHNR and FQNEAQ (reference sequence). For the CDR3, the DNA is TGTGCCAGCAGCTTAATATGCACTGAAGCTTTCTTT. As protein: CASSLICTEAFF.

The rearrangement uses TRBV18 and TRBJ2-2; D is possibly TRBD1 (6 bases). The CDR3 covers 17 residues. V was trimmed by 3 bases and J by 0 bases, leaving 14 bases between them. Germline V gene data show CDR1 as KGHSH and CDR2 as LQKENI. In DNA form, the CDR3 reads TGTGCCAGCTCACCCACCCTATGGACAGCGAACACCGGGGAGCTGTTTTTT. Its translation is CASSPTLWTANTGELFF.

This clone was detected only once. The rearrangement joins TRBV2 to TRBJ2-5; D is unresolved. This CDR3 region has 11 residues. Germline CDR1 SNHLY, CDR2 FYNNEI. Between the trimmed V and J ends, which lost 3 bases and 5 bases, there was a span of 4 bases. The CDR3 bases are TGTGCCAGCAGTGAGGAGGAGACCCAGTACTTC. It translates to CASSEEETQYF.

V and J are TRBV6-5 and TRBJ1-2; D remains unclear. Germline CDR1 is MNHEY and CDR2 is SVGAGI. The CDR3 consists of 13 residues. With 4 bases removed from V and 3 bases from J, the gap between germline ends came to 9 bases. The CDR3 nucleotides are TGTGCCAGCAGTTTCAGTGGAGACTATGGCTACACCTTC. Translating gives CASSFSGDYGYTF.

V usage is TRBV28 and J usage is TRBJ1-5, with 9 positions matching TRBD1. This CDR3 is built from 15 residues. Trimming took 8 bases from V and 10 from J; bases not matched to a gene: 15. Per germline, CDR1 MDHEN and CDR2 SYDVKM. CDR3 in amino acids: CASAARDRALGPQHF. The CDR3 nucleotides are TGTGCCAGCGCTGCCCGGGACAGGGCCCTGGGACCCCAGCATTTT.